This is a list of T cell receptor beta chains from one sample in a study of beta chain features in type 1 diabetes. TCRdb's table, derived via immunoSEQ multiplex PCR, lists solely in-frame clones and lacks some. The table includes about 160,000 clones, 8% to 8.5% detected once. The sequencing sample was made of central memory CD4+ T cells from blood. The receptors originated from a woman under 30 with type 1 diabetes. CDR3s include the opening cysteine and the closing phenylalanine or tryptophan. D genes are given only for firm matches. Size is omitted from some rows. Given values are once, few, many or a class for expanded clones.

>TRBJ1-2|TRBV7-2|-|few
CASSLGTPLGGYTF
TGTGCCAGCAGCTTGGGGACACCCCTGGGTGGCTACACCTTC
>TRBJ1-2|TRBV6-6|TRBD1|few
CASSEGATSGYGYTF
TGTGCCAGCAGTGAGGGGGCGACTAGTGGCTATGGCTACACCTTC
>TRBJ2-7|TRBV2|-|few
CASTPGSYEQYF
TGTGCCAGCACCCCGGGTTCCTACGAGCAGTACTTC
>TRBJ2-7|TRBV30|TRBD2|once
CAWTLGSGSGEQYF
TGTGCCTGGACCCTGGGTAGCGGGAGCGGCGAGCAGTACTTC
>TRBJ1-5|TRBV30|TRBD1|few
CAWSLTGDQPQHF
TGTGCCTGGAGTCTGACAGGGGATCAGCCCCAGCATTTT
>TRBJ2-3|TRBV6-1|TRBD2|few
CASLRERWDTQYF
TGTGCCAGCTTGCGGGAGAGGTGGGATACGCAGTATTTT
>TRBJ1-5|TRBV30|-|few
CAWSVVTGNQPQHF
TGTGCCTGGAGTGTCGTTACTGGCAATCAGCCCCAGCATTTT
>TRBJ1-5|TRBV6-6|-|-
CASSYSREQPQHF
TGTGCCAGCAGTTACTCGAGGGAGCAGCCCCAGCATTTT
>TRBJ2-2|TRBV5-6|-|-
CASSLHSTGELFF
TGTGCCAGCAGCTTACATTCGACCGGGGAGCTGTTTTTT
>TRBJ2-6|TRBV5-1|TRBD2|-
CASSLLAAGLHSGANVLTF
TGCGCCAGCAGCTTGCTAGCGGCAGGTCTCCACTCTGGGGCCAACGTCCTGACTTTC
>TRBJ1-2|TRBV7-9|-|-
CASSPSGDGYTF
TGTGCCAGCAGCCCGAGCGGAGATGGCTACACCTTC
>TRBJ2-3|TRBV6-1|-|few
CASSTSRVRTDTQYF
TGTGCCAGCAGTACCTCCCGGGTCCGCACAGATACGCAGTATTTT
>TRBJ2-2|TRBV11-2|-|-
CASSLGPGANGELFF
TGTGCCAGCAGCTTAGGCCCAGGGGCAAACGGGGAGCTGTTTTTT
>TRBJ2-1|TRBV25-1|-|-
CASRAGLYNEQFF
TGTGCCAGCAGGGCGGGACTGTACAATGAGCAGTTCTTC
>TRBJ2-3|TRBV7-3|TRBD2|few
CASSPTSVGTDTQYF
TGTGCCAGCAGCCCTACTAGCGTTGGGACAGATACGCAGTATTTT
>TRBJ1-5|TRBV6-5|-|few
CASSAPGANQPQHF
TGTGCCAGCAGTGCTCCAGGGGCTAATCAGCCCCAGCATTTT
>TRBJ1-1|TRBV29-1|TRBD1|-
CSAQTGVNTEAFF
TGCAGCGCACAAACAGGGGTGAACACTGAAGCTTTCTTT
>TRBJ2-1|TRBV19|TRBD2|-
CASTGTSGDNEQFF
TGTGCCAGTACCGGGACTAGCGGTGACAATGAGCAGTTCTTC
>TRBJ2-3|TRBV28|-|-
CASTGLSTDTQYF
TGTGCCAGCACGGGACTCAGCACAGATACGCAGTATTTT
>TRBJ1-5|TRBV11-2|-|-
CARSKSTGLPQHF
TGTGCCAGATCGAAAAGCACAGGGTTGCCCCAGCATTTT
>TRBJ2-2|TRBV2|TRBD1|few
CASLGQGGTGELFF
TGTGCCAGCCTCGGACAGGGCGGCACCGGGGAGCTGTTTTTT
>TRBJ2-3|TRBV9|-|-
CASSVGRVGGTDTQYF
TGTGCCAGCAGCGTCGGGCGGGTAGGCGGCACAGATACGCAGTATTTT
>TRBJ2-3|TRBV14|-|-
CASSHGSGSRHTQYF
TGTGCCAGCAGCCACGGTTCCGGGTCCCGTCATACGCAGTATTTT
>TRBJ2-5|TRBV6-1|TRBD2|few
CASILAGEETQYF
TGTGCCAGCATTCTGGCGGGGGAGGAGACCCAGTACTTC
>TRBJ1-1|TRBV6-5|-|-
CASSFGQQNTEAFF
TGTGCCAGCAGTTTCGGACAGCAGAACACTGAAGCTTTCTTT
>TRBJ2-5|TRBV7-2|-|-
CASSFFVQETQYF
TGTGCCAGCAGCTTCTTTGTCCAAGAGACCCAGTACTTC
>TRBJ1-6|TRBV20-1|-|few
CSAGVEALHF
TGCAGTGCAGGGGTAGAGGCCCTCCACTTT
>TRBJ1-5|TRBV23-1|TRBD1|few
CASSPRGLGNQPQHF
TGCGCCAGCAGTCCGAGGGGGCTGGGCAATCAGCCCCAGCATTTT
>TRBJ1-6|TRBV7-2|TRBD1|-
CASSISRDSLNSPLHF
TGTGCCAGCAGCATTAGTCGGGACAGCCTTAATTCACCCCTCCACTTT
>TRBJ2-7|TRBV27|TRBD1|-
CASSPRTGNYEQYF
TGTGCCAGCAGTCCTCGGACAGGGAACTACGAGCAGTACTTC
>TRBJ2-5|TRBV4-3|TRBD2|few
CASSRGISGGSLQETQYF
TGCGCCAGCAGCCGGGGGATCAGCGGGGGGTCTCTTCAAGAGACCCAGTACTTC
>TRBJ2-3|TRBV9|-|-
CASSVLAGSTGDTQYF
TGTGCCAGCAGCGTATTGGCGGGATCAACGGGGGATACGCAGTATTTT